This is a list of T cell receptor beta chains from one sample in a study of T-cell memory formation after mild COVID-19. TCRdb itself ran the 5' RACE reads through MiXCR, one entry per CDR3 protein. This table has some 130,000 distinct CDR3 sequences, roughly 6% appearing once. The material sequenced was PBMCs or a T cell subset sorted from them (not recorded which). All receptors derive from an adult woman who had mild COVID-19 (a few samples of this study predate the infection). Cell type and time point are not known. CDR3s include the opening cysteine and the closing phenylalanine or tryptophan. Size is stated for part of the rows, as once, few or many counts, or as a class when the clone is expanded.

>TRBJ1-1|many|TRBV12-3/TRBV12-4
CASRPAGTGGNTEAFF
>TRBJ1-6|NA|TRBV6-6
CASTLQGETNSPLHF
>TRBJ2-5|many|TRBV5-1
CASSTDRETQYF
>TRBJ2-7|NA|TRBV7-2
CASSLISGRNHEQYF
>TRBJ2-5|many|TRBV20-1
CSARLWTGTKETQYF
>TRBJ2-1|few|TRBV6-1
CASSEGPGNEQFF
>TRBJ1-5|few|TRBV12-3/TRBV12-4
CASRLLENQPQHF
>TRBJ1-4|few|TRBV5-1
CASSFLGPNEKLFF
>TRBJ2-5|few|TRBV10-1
CASSEVAYQETQYF
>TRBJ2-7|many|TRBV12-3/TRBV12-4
CASTGSGYYEQYF
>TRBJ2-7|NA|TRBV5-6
CASTGTGRRGPPHF
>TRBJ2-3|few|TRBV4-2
CASSQRAGAKDTQYF
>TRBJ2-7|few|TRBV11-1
CASRTRTGGYEQYF
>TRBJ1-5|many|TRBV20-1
CSASGGESQHF
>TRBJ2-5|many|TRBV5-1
CASNSGTEETQYF
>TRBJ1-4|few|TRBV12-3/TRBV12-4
CASSFTGGDEKLFF
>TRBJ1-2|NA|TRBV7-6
CASSPGQQENYGYTF
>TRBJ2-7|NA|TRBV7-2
CASSLFGRASYEQYF
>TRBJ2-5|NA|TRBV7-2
CASSLGTSGRGETQYF
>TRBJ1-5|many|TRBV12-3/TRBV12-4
CASSSGSLQPQHF
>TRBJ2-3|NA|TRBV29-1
CSVVGVLGEGFTDTQYF
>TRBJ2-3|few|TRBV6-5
CASSRWTSGSTDTQYF
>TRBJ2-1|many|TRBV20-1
CSAIPTRTSGYNEQFF
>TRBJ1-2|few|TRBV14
CASSQDGQARVRTF
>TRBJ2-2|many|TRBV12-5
CASGLGTGRELFF
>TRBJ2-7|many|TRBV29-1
CSVHDRQGSYEQYF
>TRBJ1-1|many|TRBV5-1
CASSLVPGEAFF
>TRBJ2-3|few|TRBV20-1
CSAGLAGTTDTQYF
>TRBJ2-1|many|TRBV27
CASSFWGGQFF
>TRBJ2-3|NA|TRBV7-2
CASSLAASGRASDTQYF
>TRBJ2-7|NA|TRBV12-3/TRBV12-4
CASTPGQGYEQYF
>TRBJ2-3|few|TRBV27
CASSPSGLAIVSTDTQYF
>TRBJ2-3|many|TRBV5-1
CASSGRSSSDTQYF
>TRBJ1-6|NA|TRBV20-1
CSARDVRGGTGSPLHF
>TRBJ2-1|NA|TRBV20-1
CSARYTSGGPNEQFF
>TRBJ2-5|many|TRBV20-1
CSAKRGGRGETQYF
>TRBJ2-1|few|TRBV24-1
CATSDRGVAGVYNEQFF
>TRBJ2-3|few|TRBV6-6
CASEERGETDTQYF
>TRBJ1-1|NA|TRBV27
CASSPLRYSRVKNTEAFF
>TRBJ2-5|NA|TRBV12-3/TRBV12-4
CASSSLGQGETQYF
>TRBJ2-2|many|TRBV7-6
CASSQRVRSRAGELFF
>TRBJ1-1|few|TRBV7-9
CASSLVYEAFF
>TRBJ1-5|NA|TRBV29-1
CSVGDDRGQPQHF
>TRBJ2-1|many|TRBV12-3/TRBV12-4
CASRTRAGSGNEQFF
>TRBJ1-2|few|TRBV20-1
CSASSVGRGFGYTF
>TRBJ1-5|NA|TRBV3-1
CASSQGDGPQHF
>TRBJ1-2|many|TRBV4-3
CASSPRGGFSGYGYTF
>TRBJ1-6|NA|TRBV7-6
CASRSLGSRGIQSPLHF